Shown below are 14 T cell receptor beta chains from a single sample sequenced in a study of technical replicates of blood from several donors. Sequenced by immunoSEQ multiplex PCR; TCRdb stores in-frame clones only, minus some. Of around 70,000 clones listed, around 93% are singletons. Sequenced sample: T cells isolated from PBMCs. Receptor source: a human donor in good health.

The J gene is TRBJ2-7, the V gene TRBV5-6, with D maybe TRBD2 (5 bases). CDR1 and CDR2 from the germline V gene are SGHDT and YYEEEE. The germline V and J ends were trimmed by 2 bases and 4 bases, with 10 bases remaining between them. The CDR3 sequence is 13 residues long. This CDR3 reads CASSFGGFYEQYF. The DNA of the CDR3 is TGTGCCAGCAGCTTTGGCGGGTTTTACGAGCAGTACTTC.

The chain has TRBV7-9 and TRBJ2-5; perhaps TRBD1 as D (6 bases). CDR1 is SEHNR, CDR2 FQNEAQ, per germline (reference sequence). The CDR3 length is 17 residues. Trimming took off 1 base at V and 2 bases at J, with 17 bases between the two ends. CDR3 residues: CASSLGTVRPLQETQYF. The CDR3, as DNA: TGTGCCAGCAGCTTAGGGACAGTGAGGCCCTTACAAGAGACCCAGTACTTC.

This chain uses TRBV30 with TRBJ2-7, with 10 bases aligning to TRBD1. The CDR3 consists of 13 residues. Germline loops: CDR1 GTSNPN, CDR2 SVGIG (reference sequence). V shed 8 bases, J shed 6 bases, and the junction held 10 bases outside the gene matches. CDR3 residues: CARGTGVSGEQYF. As DNA, the CDR3 is TGTGCCCGAGGGACAGGGGTCTCAGGCGAGCAGTACTTC.

V gene TRBV6-5 combines with J gene TRBJ2-3, with 13 bases lining up with TRBD2. The CDR3 spans 15 residues. Germline V gene lookup returns CDR1 MNHEY and CDR2 SVGAGI. Losses at the gene ends were 6 bases for V and 5 bases for J; bases not matched to a gene: 5. Written as DNA, the CDR3 is TGTGCCAGCAGCCGGACTAGCGGGAGTGGAGATACGCAGTATTTT. This translates into CASSRTSGSGDTQYF.

The chain combines TRBV4-1 with TRBJ1-5, with D unresolved. V was clipped by 4 bases and J by 1 base, with 8 bases between them. This CDR3 has 14 amino acids. Germline CDR1 and CDR2: MGHRA and YSYEKL. The CDR3 DNA sequence: TGCGCCAGCAGCCTGCTAAGAAGCAATCAGCCCCAGCATTTT. It yields the protein CASSLLRSNQPQHF.

This rearrangement joins TRBV13 to TRBJ2-7, with a possible D match to TRBD1 (6 bases). Germline-derived CDR1 and CDR2 are PRHDT and FYEKMQ (reference sequence). This CDR3 has 14 residues. V shed 0 bases and J shed 4 bases, with 10 bases lying between them. The CDR3 DNA sequence: TGTGCCAGCAGCTTAGGACAGGGCTTATACGAGCAGTACTTC. Its translation is CASSLGQGLYEQYF.

The rearrangement uses TRBV4-1 and TRBJ2-7, with TRBD1 identical over 7 bases. The CDR3 has 15 amino acids. After removal of 1 base from V and 6 bases from J, the junction contained 9 bases not matched to a gene. The germline gives CDR1 MGHRA, CDR2 YSYEKL. As DNA, the CDR3 is TGCGCCAGCAGCCAAGGCCGGGACAGCTCAGGCGAGCAGTACTTC. It is translated as CASSQGRDSSGEQYF.

The chain carries TRBV4-1 and TRBJ1-2, with D uncertain. CDR3 length equals 15 residues. Germline CDR1 MGHRA, CDR2 YSYEKL. With 4 bases removed from V and 5 bases from J, the gap between germline ends came to 17 bases. In nucleotides, the CDR3 is TGCGCCAGCAGCCCTCTACAGAGTGGGTCTTATGGCTACACCTTC. Translating it yields CASSPLQSGSYGYTF.

The gene calls are TRBV5-1 and TRBJ1-1; TRBD1 is a possible D gene (6 bases). Germline CDR1 is SGHRS and CDR2 is YFSETQ. The V end lost 4 bases, the J end lost 0 bases, and 13 bases lay between the germline ends. CDR3 size: 15 residues. CDR3 nucleotides: TGCGCCAGCAGCCTCGGACAGATAATGAACACTGAAGCTTTCTTT. Its translation is CASSLGQIMNTEAFF.

The chain employs TRBV7-9 and TRBJ2-3; 7 nucleotides match TRBD1. The CDR3 totals 16 residues. Germline loops: CDR1 SEHNR, CDR2 FQNEAQ (reference sequence). V lost 5 bases, J lost 1 base, and 9 bases stayed unmatched. CDR3: CASSPRDSRRTDTQYF. In nucleotides, the CDR3 is TGTGCCAGCAGCCCCCGGGACAGCCGACGCACAGATACGCAGTATTTT.

The genes are TRBV18 and TRBJ1-1; 10 nucleotides align to TRBD1. The J segment lost 7 bases and the V segment lost 2 bases, leaving 10 bases of the junction unmatched. The V gene's germline CDR1 is KGHSH and CDR2 LQKENI. The CDR3 runs to 16 residues. In nucleotides, the CDR3 is TGTGCCAGCTCACCAGGACAGGGGGTGGCCCTGGGTGAAGCTTTCTTT. As protein: CASSPGQGVALGEAFF.

This chain joins TRBV19 and TRBJ2-2; 9 bases match TRBD1. The CDR3 is 16 amino acids. Germline CDR1 and CDR2: LNHDA and SQIVND (reference sequence). J lost 7 bases, V lost 7 bases, and 13 bases had no gene match. The CDR3 sequence: CASISLSTGGIGELFF. CDR3 coding DNA: TGTGCCAGTATTTCCTTGAGTACAGGGGGCATCGGGGAGCTGTTTTTT.

The rearrangement links TRBV10-1 to TRBJ2-5; possibly TRBD1 for D (5 bases). Germline values: CDR1 WNHNN, CDR2 SYGVQD (reference sequence). The V end was cut by 2 bases, the J end by 1 base, with 5 bases between. The CDR3 extends over 13 amino acids. The CDR3: CASSEGAQETQYF. The CDR3 coding sequence is TGCGCCAGCAGTGAGGGGGCCCAAGAGACCCAGTACTTC.

V usage is TRBV6-1 and J usage is TRBJ2-7; 12 bases line up with TRBD2. Germline loops: CDR1 MNHNS, CDR2 SASEGT. The CDR3 length is 20 residues. The V and J ends lost 4 bases and 0 bases, in that order; junction bases with no gene match: 16. CDR3 DNA: TGTGCCAGCAGTGGCCGGACTCGACTAGCGGGGGCCCCGAGCTCCTACGAGCAGTACTTC. Its protein product is CASSGRTRLAGAPSSYEQYF.